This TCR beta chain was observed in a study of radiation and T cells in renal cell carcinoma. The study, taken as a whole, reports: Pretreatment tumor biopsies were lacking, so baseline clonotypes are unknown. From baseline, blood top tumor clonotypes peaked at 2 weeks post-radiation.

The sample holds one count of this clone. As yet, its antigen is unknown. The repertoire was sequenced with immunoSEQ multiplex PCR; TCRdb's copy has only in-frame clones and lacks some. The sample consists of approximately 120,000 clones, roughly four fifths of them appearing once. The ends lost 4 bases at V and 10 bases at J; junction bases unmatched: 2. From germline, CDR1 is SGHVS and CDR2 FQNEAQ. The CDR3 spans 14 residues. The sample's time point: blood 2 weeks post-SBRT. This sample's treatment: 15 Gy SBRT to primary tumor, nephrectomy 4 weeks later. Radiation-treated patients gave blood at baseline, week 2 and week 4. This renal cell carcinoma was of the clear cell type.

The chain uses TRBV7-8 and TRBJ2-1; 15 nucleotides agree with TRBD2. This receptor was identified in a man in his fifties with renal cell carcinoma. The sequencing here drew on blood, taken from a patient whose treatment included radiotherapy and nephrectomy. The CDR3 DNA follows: TGTGCCAGCAGCTCGGGACTAGCGGGAGGCGAGCAGTTCTTC. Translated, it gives CASSSGLAGGEQFF.